Included here is one TCR beta chain sequence, with context. This entry comes from a study of blood T cell repertoires in COVID-19. Study context: COVID-19 samples, acute and convalescent, were from the United States, Italy and Spain. Nucleic acid was either cDNA or gDNA, and it came from T cells, B-cell-depleted T cells, or PBMCs.

Original processing methods: The authors estimated nucleated cell counts from reference gene primer amplification. The protocol was immunoSEQ multiplex PCR, while the TCRdb copy is restricted to in-frame clones and leaves out a portion. Clone size and V and J calls were adopted from that table, with D and trimming inferred from the DNA. The table shows hundreds of thousands of clones, with around 89% occurring only once. Sample: peripheral blood. This clonotype was sampled from a man aged 40-55 years with acute or convalescent COVID-19.

CDR3 amino acids: CASRDRGGYTF. The CDR3 DNA reads TGTGCCAGCAGGGACAGGGGCGGCTACACCTTC. The rearrangement joins TRBV6-5 to TRBJ1-2; 9 bases fit TRBD1. The CDR3 totals 11 residues. Germline V gene sequence: CDR1 MNHEY, CDR2 SVGAGI. V dropped 6 bases and J dropped 8; count of bases not matched to a gene: 1.